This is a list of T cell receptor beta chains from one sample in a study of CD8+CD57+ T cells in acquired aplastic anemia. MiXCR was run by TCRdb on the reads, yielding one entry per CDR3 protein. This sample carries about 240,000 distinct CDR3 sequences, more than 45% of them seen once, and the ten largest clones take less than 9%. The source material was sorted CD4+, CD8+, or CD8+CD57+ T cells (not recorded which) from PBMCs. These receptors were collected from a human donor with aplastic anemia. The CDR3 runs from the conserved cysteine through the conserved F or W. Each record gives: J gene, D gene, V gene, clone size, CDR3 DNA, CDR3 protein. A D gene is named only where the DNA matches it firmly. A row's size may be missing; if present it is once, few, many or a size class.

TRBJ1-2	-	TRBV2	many	TGTGCCAGCAGTGACCAGGGGACCCATGACAACTATGGCTACACCTTC	CASSDQGTHDNYGYTF
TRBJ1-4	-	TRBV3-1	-	TGTGCCAGCAGCCAAGGCACTAATGAAAAACTGTTTTTT	CASSQGTNEKLFF
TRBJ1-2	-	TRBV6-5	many	TGTGCCAGCAGCTTCTCCCCTAACTATGGCTACACCTTC	CASSFSPNYGYTF
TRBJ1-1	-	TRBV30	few	TGTGCCTGGAGTGTACGAGGGGTGGGGTTCGAAGCTTTCTTT	CAWSVRGVGFEAFF
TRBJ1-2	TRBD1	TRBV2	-	TGTGCCAGCAGTATAAAAGGACAGGGTCTGGGTCGGTATGGCTACACCTTC	CASSIKGQGLGRYGYTF
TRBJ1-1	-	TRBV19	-	TGTGCCAGTAGTTTACAAGTCTTGAACACTGAAGCTTTCTTT	CASSLQVLNTEAFF
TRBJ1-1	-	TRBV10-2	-	TGCGCCAGCAGTCACCAGGGGAACACTGAAGCTTTCTTT	CASSHQGNTEAFF
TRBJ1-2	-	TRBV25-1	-	TGTGCCAGCAGCCCTCCAGTGGGGGTCCACGGCTATGGCTACACCTTC	CASSPPVGVHGYGYTF
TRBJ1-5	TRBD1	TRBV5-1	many	TGCGCCAGCAGCTTGGAGGGGGCTAGCAATCAGCCCCAGCATTTT	CASSLEGASNQPQHF
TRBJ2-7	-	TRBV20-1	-	TGCAGTTTATCGTCGGTCCCCCGCTCCTACGAGCAGTACTTC	CSLSSVPRSYEQYF
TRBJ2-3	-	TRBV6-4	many	TGTGCCAGCAGTGACGGGCTATCTAGCACAGATACGCAGTATTTT	CASSDGLSSTDTQYF
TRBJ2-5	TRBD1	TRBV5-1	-	TGCGCCAGCAGCTATCAGGGACAGCCTCAGTACTTC	CASSYQGQPQYF
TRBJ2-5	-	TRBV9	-	TGTGCCAGCAGCGTAGTACAGGGGGGGCGAGAGACCCAGTACTTC	CASSVVQGGRETQYF
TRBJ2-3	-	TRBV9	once	TGTGCCAGCAGTGAGGGCTTCGATACGCAGTATTTT	CASSEGFDTQYF
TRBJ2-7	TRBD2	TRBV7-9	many	TGTGCCAGCAGCTTAGGGAGGACTAGCTGCAACGAGCAGTACTTC	CASSLGRTSCNEQYF
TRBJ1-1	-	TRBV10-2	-	TGCGCCAGCAGTGAGCCAGGAGACACTGAAGCTTTCTTT	CASSEPGDTEAFF
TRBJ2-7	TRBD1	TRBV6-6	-	TGTGCCAGCAGTGGGGGGACAGGGGCCTACGAGCAGTACTTC	CASSGGTGAYEQYF
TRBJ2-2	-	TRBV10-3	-	TGTGCCATCAGTGAAACTGCATCCTCGAACACCGGGGAGCTGTTTTTT	CAISETASSNTGELFF
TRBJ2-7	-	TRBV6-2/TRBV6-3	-	TGTGCCAGCAGCGGACAAGGAATATCCTACGAGCAGTACTTC	CASSGQGISYEQYF
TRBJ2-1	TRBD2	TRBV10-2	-	TGCGCCAGCAGCTTGGGGGCGGGAGGGCCCAATGAGCAGTTCTTC	CASSLGAGGPNEQFF
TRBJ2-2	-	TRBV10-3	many	TGTGCCATCCCCCAGGGCTCCACCGGGGAGCTGTTTTTT	CAIPQGSTGELFF
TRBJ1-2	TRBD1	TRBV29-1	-	TGCAGCGTCGTCGACAGGGGAGATGGCTACACCTTC	CSVVDRGDGYTF
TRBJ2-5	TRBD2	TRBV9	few	TGTGCCAGCAGCGTAGATGGTACTAGCGGACTAAGAGAGACCCAGTACTTC	CASSVDGTSGLRETQYF
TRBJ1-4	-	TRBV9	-	TGTGCCAGCAGCGCAGATGCCGCGGCTAATGAAAAACTGTTTTTT	CASSADAAANEKLFF
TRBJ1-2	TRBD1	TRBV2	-	TGTGCCAGCAGTTTGGGACAGGAGAACTATGGCTACACCTTC	CASSLGQENYGYTF
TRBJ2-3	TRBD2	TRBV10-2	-	TGCGCCAGCAGTCCAACTAGCGGGGGACCAGATACGCAGTATTTT	CASSPTSGGPDTQYF
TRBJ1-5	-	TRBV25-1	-	TGTGCCAGCAGTGATAACGGGAACAGTCAGCCCCAGCATTTT	CASSDNGNSQPQHF
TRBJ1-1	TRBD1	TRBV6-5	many	TGTGCCAGCAGTTACGGGGGACAGACCCTGATTTACTTT	CASSYGGQTLIYF
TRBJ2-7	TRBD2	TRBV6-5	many	TGTGCCGCCCGACTAGCGGCGGGGTCCTCCGAGCAGTACTTC	CAARLAAGSSEQYF
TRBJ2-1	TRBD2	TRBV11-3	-	TGTGCCGGCAGCTTAGACGGGACTAGCGATGAGCAGTTCTTC	CAGSLDGTSDEQFF
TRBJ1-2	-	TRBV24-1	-	TGTGCCACCAGTGTAGAGGACAGCTATGGCTACACCTTC	CATSVEDSYGYTF
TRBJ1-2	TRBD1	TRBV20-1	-	TGCAGTGCCACGGACAGGGACTATGGCTACACCTTC	CSATDRDYGYTF
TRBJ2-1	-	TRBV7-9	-	TGTGCCAGCAGCTTTCAACTCGGGCAGGCGTCCTACAATGAGCAGTTCTTC	CASSFQLGQASYNEQFF
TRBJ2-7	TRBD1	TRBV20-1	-	TGCAGTGCTAGAATCCCCCAGGACAGGGCTACCTACGAGCAGTACTTC	CSARIPQDRATYEQYF
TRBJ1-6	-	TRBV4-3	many	TGCGCCAGCAGCCAAGATCGGGGCAGTAGCTTTTCACCCCTCCACTTT	CASSQDRGSSFSPLHF
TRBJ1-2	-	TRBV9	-	TGTGCCAGCAGCTCAAAATCCGGCTACACCTTC	CASSSKSGYTF
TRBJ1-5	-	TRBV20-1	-	TGCAGTGCTCCAAGCCTCGGGACAAGCTACTTTAGCAATCAGCCCCAGCATTTT	CSAPSLGTSYFSNQPQHF
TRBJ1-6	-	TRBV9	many	TGTGCCAGCAGCGTAGAAGTCAGGACCTCCTATAATTCACCCCTCCACTTT	CASSVEVRTSYNSPLHF
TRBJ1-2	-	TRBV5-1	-	TGCGCCAGCAGCTTGGCGGGGGTCTTACCTGGCTACACCTTC	CASSLAGVLPGYTF
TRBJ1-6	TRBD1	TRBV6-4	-	TGTGCCAGCAGTGAGGGACAGGTCAATTCACCCCTCCACTTT	CASSEGQVNSPLHF
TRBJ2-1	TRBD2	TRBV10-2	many	TGCGCCAGCACGACTAGCGGGACTTACTACAATGAGCAGTTCTTC	CASTTSGTYYNEQFF
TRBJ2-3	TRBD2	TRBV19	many	TGTGCCAGTAGTTCGAGACTAGCGGGACGTTCAAACACAGATACGCAGTATTTT	CASSSRLAGRSNTDTQYF
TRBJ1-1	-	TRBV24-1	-	TGTGCCACCAGTGCCTCGGGGTTTGAAGCTTTCTTT	CATSASGFEAFF
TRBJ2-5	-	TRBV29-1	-	TGCAGCGTCACGGAGGTCGGGGAGACCCAGTACTTC	CSVTEVGETQYF
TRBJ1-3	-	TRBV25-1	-	TGTGCCAGCAGTTGGGCTGAGAGCTCTGGAAACACCATATATTTT	CASSWAESSGNTIYF
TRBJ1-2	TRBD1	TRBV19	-	TGTGCCAGTAGTATCGGAGGGACAGGGCATAGCTACACCTTC	CASSIGGTGHSYTF
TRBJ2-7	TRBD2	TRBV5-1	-	TGCGCCAGCAGCTTACGGACTAGCGATTCCGAGCAGTACTTC	CASSLRTSDSEQYF
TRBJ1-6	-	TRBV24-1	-	TGTGCCACCAGTGATCGACCATCTTTTTCCCTCCACTTT	CATSDRPSFSLHF
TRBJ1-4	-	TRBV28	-	TGTGCCAGCAGTTTGAGGGTTTCTAATGAAAAACTGTCTTTT	CASSLRVSNEKLSF
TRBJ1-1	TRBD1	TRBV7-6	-	TGTGCCAGCAGCCCTCAGGGGACAGTGAACACTGAAGCTTTCTTT	CASSPQGTVNTEAFF
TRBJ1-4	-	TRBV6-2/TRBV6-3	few	TGTGCCAGCAGTTCCACTTACAGCTTAACTAATGAAAAACTGTTTTTT	CASSSTYSLTNEKLFF